The entry below gives a single T cell receptor beta chain sequence along with its context. What it binds is not known. The PCR had 60 Vbeta and 13 Jbeta primers. Assay used: immunoSEQ multiplex PCR; TCRdb lists only in-frame clones, some missing. Of over 150,000 clones in the sample, over 80% were seen once. The data derive from a study of cytomegalovirus exposure and HLA in healthy donors. Trimming shortened V by 5 bases and J by 0 bases, and 12 bases separated the two germline ends. Germline CDR1 and CDR2: MNHNY and SVGAGI (reference sequence). The CDR3 consists of 15 residues. Study outcomes and limitations: The availability of immune exposure information extended only to CMV serostatus. Earlier analysis yielded a pattern in which most TCR beta V segments were productive about 90% or about 30% of the time.

Material for sequencing was PBMCs. This sequence was found in a male donor in good health and CMV-seronegative. The rearrangement uses TRBV6-6 and TRBJ2-3, with D possibly matching TRBD1 (6 bases). The CDR3 loop reads CASSRQVASTDTQYF. CDR3 nucleotide sequence: TGTGCCAGCAGTCGACAGGTTGCTAGCACAGATACGCAGTATTTT.